Each of the 23 T cell receptor beta chains below was sequenced from the same sample in a study of blood T cell repertoires in COVID-19. Method: immunoSEQ multiplex PCR; TCRdb's copy keeps in-frame clones and lacks some. In the table there are 450,000 to 500,000 clones, about 85% of which are singletons. Sample: PBMCs or T cells enriched from blood (not recorded which). These receptors were taken from a woman aged 60-75 years who had recovered from COVID-19.

The chain has TRBV20-1 and TRBJ2-7, with D possibly TRBD1 on 5 matching bases. V lost 3 bases, J lost 1 base, and 10 bases lay in between. The CDR3 is 13 residues long. CDR1 DFQATT and CDR2 SNEGSKA come from the germline V gene (reference sequence). Here the CDR3 reads CSASGRASYEQYV. The DNA of the CDR3 is TGCAGTGCTAGTGGCAGGGCTTCCTACGAGCAGTACGTC.

The V call is TRBV5-4, the J call TRBJ1-6, with D possibly TRBD1 on 6 matching bases. V lost 1 base and J 3 bases, leaving 11 bases between the germline ends. The CDR3 is 16 amino acids. The germline V gene encodes CDR1 SGHNT and CDR2 YYREEE (reference sequence). Here the CDR3 reads CASSLWGGSYNSPLHF. The CDR3 DNA is TGTGCCAGCAGCTTGTGGGGGGGCAGCTATAATTCACCCCTCCACTTT.

The chain couples TRBV19 to TRBJ1-2, with D uncertain. V lost 8 bases and J 0 bases, leaving 10 bases between the germline ends. Germline lookup yields CDR1 LNHDA and CDR2 SQIVND (reference sequence). This CDR3 region has 13 residues. CDR3 sequence reads: CASRRDSNYGYTF. In DNA form, the CDR3 reads TGTGCCAGTCGGAGGGATTCTAACTATGGCTACACCTTC.

The rearrangement links TRBV18 to TRBJ1-2; 8 bases fit TRBD1. The V gene end was trimmed by 6 bases and the J gene end by 8 bases; junction bases not matched to a gene: 8. Germline values: CDR1 KGHSH, CDR2 LQKENI. The CDR3 is made up of 13 amino acids. Written as DNA, the CDR3 is TGTGCCAGCTCCTTCGACAGGACAGGGGGCTACACCTTC. Its protein is CASSFDRTGGYTF.

The V gene is TRBV29-1, the J gene TRBJ2-3; the D is unclear. Per germline, CDR1 SQVTM and CDR2 ANQGSEA. V lost 3 bases to trimming and J lost 0 bases, with 7 bases between them. The CDR3 has 13 residues. The CDR3 loop is CSVDVSSTDTQYF. In nucleotides, the CDR3 is TGCAGCGTTGATGTGAGTAGCACAGATACGCAGTATTTT.

V gene TRBV3-1 (or the pseudogene TRBV3-2) combines with J gene TRBJ2-1; the D is unclear. Trimming stripped 3 bases from V and 9 bases from J, with 6 bases between. The CDR3 is made up of 11 amino acids. The V gene's germline CDR1 is LGHDT and CDR2 YNNKEL (reference sequence). The CDR3 coding sequence is TGTGCCAGCAGCCAGTCGAGTGAGCAGTTCTTC. It codes for CASSQSSEQFF.

The chain combines TRBV3-1 (or the pseudogene TRBV3-2) with TRBJ2-3; possible D gene TRBD2, 6 bases. Germline-derived CDR1 and CDR2 are LGHDT and YNNKEL (reference sequence). CDR3 length equals 15 residues. V lost 4 bases and J lost 4, with 15 bases in between. The CDR3 is CASSRHLAVADTQYF. Written as DNA, the CDR3 is TGTGCCAGCAGCCGGCACTTAGCGGTCGCAGATACGCAGTATTTT.

This clone was found once. This chain connects TRBV6-5 to TRBJ1-2; 8 bases fit TRBD1. After removal of 8 bases from V and 6 bases from J, the junction contained 14 bases not matched to a gene. CDR1 MNHEY and CDR2 SVGAGI come from the germline V gene. The CDR3 has 15 residues. In nucleotides, the CDR3 is TGTGCCAGCTCTAGGGACCCAGGGGGCGTTAATGGCTACACCTTC. Residues: CASSRDPGGVNGYTF.

This clone was counted only a few times. The chain is built from TRBV6-6 and TRBJ1-5; D is perhaps TRBD1 (5 bases). Between the trimmed V and J ends, which lost 10 bases and 5 bases, there was a span of 21 bases. This CDR3 has 15 amino acids. The germline V gene encodes CDR1 MNHNY and CDR2 SVGAGI (reference sequence). As DNA, the CDR3 is TGTGCCACCGGAGATGGCGGGGCCAGGCATCAGCCCCAGCATTTT. Translating gives CATGDGGARHQPQHF.

The rearrangement links TRBV2 to TRBJ2-5; possibly TRBD2 for D (6 bases). This CDR3 is built from 15 residues. Germline V gene sequence: CDR1 SNHLY, CDR2 FYNNEI. V lost 3 bases and J lost 3, with 14 bases in between. CDR3 region: CASSDPWRGEETQYF. Here the CDR3 DNA reads TGTGCCAGCAGTGACCCCTGGCGGGGTGAAGAGACCCAGTACTTC. Full variable domain (outside the CDR3, taken from reference TRBV2 and TRBJ2-5): EPEVTQTPSHQVTQMGQEVILRCVPISNHLYFYWYRQILGQKVEFLVSFYNNEISEKSEIFDDQFSVERPDGSNFTLKIRSTKLEDSAMYFCASSDPWRGEETQYFGPGTRLLVL.

This chain uses TRBV5-5 with TRBJ2-6, with D maybe TRBD2 (6 bases). V lost 0 bases to trimming and J lost 1 base, with 8 bases between them. The CDR3 is 16 residues long. Germline-derived CDR1 and CDR2 are SGHKS and YYEKEE (reference sequence). This CDR3 is CASSLAGGSGANVLTF. CDR3 coding DNA: TGTGCCAGCAGCTTGGCAGGAGGGTCTGGGGCCAACGTCCTGACTTTC.

V gene TRBV2 combines with J gene TRBJ1-1; D is ambiguous. Germline assignment: CDR1 SNHLY and CDR2 FYNNEI. This CDR3 is 12 amino acids long. CDR3 in DNA: TGTTTCTCCGGTCGGGTGAACACTGAAGCTTTCTTT. This codes for CFSGRVNTEAFF.

The chain combines TRBV4-2 with TRBJ2-7, with 7 bases lining up with TRBD1. Trimming took 2 bases from V and 5 from J; bases not matched to a gene: 3. This CDR3 is 13 amino acids long. Germline V gene sequence: CDR1 LGHNA, CDR2 YNFKEQ. The CDR3 nucleotides are TGTGCCAGCAGCCAAAGACAGGGCGACGAGCAGTACTTC. It codes for CASSQRQGDEQYF.

Remarks on this clone: The sample contains more than one DNA sequence encoding this CDR3. V gene TRBV5-1 combines with J gene TRBJ2-7, with D uncertain. This CDR3 is built from 11 residues. In germline, CDR1 is SGHRS, CDR2 YFSETQ. V was pared by 1 base and J by 5 bases, with 4 bases between. CDR3 DNA sequence: TGCGCCAGCAGCTTGCTAGACGAGCAGTACTTC. Its translation is CASSLLDEQYF.

The chain employs TRBV6-2 or TRBV6-3 and TRBJ2-1, with TRBD2 matching over 9 bases. V shed 3 bases and J 4 bases; nucleotides not matched to a gene: 4. Germline V lookup: CDR1 MNHEY, CDR2 SVGEGT. The CDR3 sequence is 15 residues long. The CDR3 DNA reads TGTGCCAGCAGTTATTTAGCGGGGGTATACAATGAGCAGTTCTTC. Protein product: CASSYLAGVYNEQFF.

This chain uses TRBV6-5 with TRBJ1-2, with TRBD1 matching over 7 bases. This CDR3 is 15 amino acids long. Losses at the gene ends were 3 bases for V and 4 bases for J; bases not matched to a gene: 8. Germline lookup yields CDR1 MNHEY and CDR2 SVGAGI. The CDR3 region has the DNA TGTGCCAGCAGTTATCAGCCGACAGGGATCTATGGCTACACCTTC. The encoded protein is CASSYQPTGIYGYTF.

This clone is a singleton in its sample. The chain links TRBV2 to TRBJ1-2, with a tentative D call TRBD1 (5 bases). The V and J ends lost 1 base and 5 bases respectively, with 14 bases between them. Germline V gene sequence: CDR1 SNHLY, CDR2 FYNNEI. CDR3 length: 15 residues. DNA of the CDR3: TGTGCCAGCAGTGAAGAGCAGGGAAGTCTGTATGGCTACACCTTC. Translated, it gives CASSEEQGSLYGYTF.

The genes are TRBV18 and TRBJ2-7, with D tentatively TRBD1 (6 bases). From germline, CDR1 is KGHSH and CDR2 LQKENI. This CDR3 is 14 amino acids long. V was pared by 6 bases and J by 3 bases, with 15 bases between. CDR3 nucleotide sequence: TGTGCCAGCTCCCCTAGTACGGACAGCTACGAGCAGTACGTC. Its translation is CASSPSTDSYEQYV.

This chain uses TRBV30 with TRBJ1-3, with D possibly TRBD1 on 6 matching bases. The length of the CDR3 is 14 residues. Trimming shortened V by 6 bases and J by 0 bases, and 12 bases separated the two germline ends. Germline lookup yields CDR1 GTSNPN and CDR2 SVGIG (reference sequence). The CDR3 DNA reads TGTGCCTGTCAGGGGCAGGGCTCTGGAAACACCATATATTTT. Amino acid sequence: CACQGQGSGNTIYF.

The chain recombines TRBV18 with TRBJ2-7, with 7 bases aligning to TRBD1. V was pared by 8 bases and J by 0 bases, with 13 bases of the junction left unmatched. The germline gives CDR1 KGHSH, CDR2 LQKENI. The CDR3 totals 16 residues. CDR3 region: CASAPPRDRSSYEQYV. In nucleotides, the CDR3 is TGTGCCAGCGCCCCCCCCCGGGACAGAAGCTCCTACGAGCAGTACGTC.

The chain combines TRBV2 with TRBJ1-3, with D possibly TRBD1 on 5 matching bases. CDR3 length: 15 residues. V dropped 5 bases and J dropped 5 bases, with 16 bases sitting between them. Per germline, CDR1 SNHLY and CDR2 FYNNEI. CDR3 DNA sequence: TGTGCCAGCAGTCCCCCCGGGGGTCCTAGAAACACCATATATTTT. Protein sequence: CASSPPGGPRNTIYF. Complete variable domain (other parts from reference TRBV2 and TRBJ1-3): EPEVTQTPSHQVTQMGQEVILRCVPISNHLYFYWYRQILGQKVEFLVSFYNNEISEKSEIFDDQFSVERPDGSNFTLKIRSTKLEDSAMYFCASSPPGGPRNTIYFGEGSWLTVV.

The chain recombines TRBV6-5 with TRBJ2-7; the match to TRBD1 covers 7 bases. Looked up from germline, CDR1 is MNHEY and CDR2 is SVGAGI. This CDR3 comprises 12 residues. The trim removed 6 bases at V and 6 bases at J, leaving 5 bases unmatched. The CDR3 nucleotides are TGTGCCAGCAGAAACCCAGGGGGCGAGCAGTACGTC. This encodes CASRNPGGEQYV.

The rearrangement joins TRBV21-1 to TRBJ2-7; TRBD2 is taken as the D call from the table, unchecked against the DNA. TRBV21-1 is described as a pseudogene. The CDR3 totals 15 residues. The CDR3 sequence is CASSKVRGIGYEQYV. The DNA of the CDR3 is TGTGCCAGCAGCAAAGTCCGGGGGATTGGTTACGAGCAGTACGTC.